This TCR beta chain was identified in a study of T cells after yellow fever vaccination. The wider study: Libraries from low-cell-number fractions were prepared with the SMART-Seq v4 Ultra Low Input RNA kit.

The V end lost 0 bases, the J end lost 5 bases, and 12 bases lay between the germline ends. CDR3 length: 15 amino acids. The V gene's germline CDR1 is SGHRS and CDR2 YFSETQ. Findings of the study overall: Contamination by abundant bulk-population clonotypes could be present in FACS-sorted repertoires. Booster samples showed a return of most primary-vaccination clones (roughly 95% CD4, approximately 88% CD8).

This clonotype was seen more than once but under ten times. Its antigen remains unidentified. Researchers made TCR cDNA using 5'RACE template switching, and this step added a universal primer site and UMIs. Via MiXCR, TCRdb re-called the 5' RACE reads, giving one row per CDR3 protein. The data show around 160,000 distinct CDR3 sequences, with less than 9% seen just once and approximately 2.5% held by the top ten. This rearrangement joins TRBV5-1 to TRBJ2-1, with D tentatively TRBD2 (5 bases). This receptor was taken from a man aged 18 to 29 who received the YFV17D yellow fever vaccine. Here the sequenced sample was CD4+ T cells sorted from PBMCs, taken 5 days after the first yellow fever vaccination. In DNA form, the CDR3 reads TGCGCCAGCAGCTTGGAAGCTGGAGGCCACAATGAGCAGTTCTTC. Protein product: CASSLEAGGHNEQFF.